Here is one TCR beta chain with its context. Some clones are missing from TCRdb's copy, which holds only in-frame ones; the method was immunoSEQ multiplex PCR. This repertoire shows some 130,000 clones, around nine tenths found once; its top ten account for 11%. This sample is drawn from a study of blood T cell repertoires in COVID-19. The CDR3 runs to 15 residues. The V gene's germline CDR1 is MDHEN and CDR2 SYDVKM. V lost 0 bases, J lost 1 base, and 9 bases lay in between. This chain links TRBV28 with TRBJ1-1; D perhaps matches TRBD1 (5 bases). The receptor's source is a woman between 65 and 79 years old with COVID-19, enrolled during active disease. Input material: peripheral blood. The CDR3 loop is CASSLWGGGNTEAFF. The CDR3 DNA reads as TGTGCCAGCAGTTTATGGGGGGGAGGGAACACTGAAGCTTTCTTT.